Listed below are T cell receptor beta chains from one sample, sequenced in a study of T cells in Graves' hyperthyroidism and ophthalmopathy. Via MiXCR, TCRdb re-called the multiplex PCR reads, giving one row per CDR3 protein. The table has 300,000 to 450,000 distinct CDR3 sequences, about 18% seen once. Sequenced: blood. Every receptor here comes from a woman in her twenties or thirties with Graves' hyperthyroidism that later progressed to Graves' ophthalmopathy. Both conserved end residues are part of each CDR3. The D gene is left open where the match is weak. Clone size is given for some rows only: seen once, a few or many times, or a class if the clone is expanded.

v_call,j_call,d_call,clone_size,cdr3_nt,cdr3_aa
TRBV18,TRBJ2-7,TRBD2,many,TGTGCCAGCTCACCAAGCGGGGCGTCCTACGAGCAGTACTTC,CASSPSGASYEQYF
TRBV10-3,TRBJ1-1,-,many,TGTGCCATCAGTGAAGAGGGGGATCGCACTGAAGCTTTCTTT,CAISEEGDRTEAFF
TRBV18,TRBJ2-2,TRBD1,-,TGTGCCAGCTCACCGAGGACAGGGCGGACCGGGGAGCTGTTTTTT,CASSPRTGRTGELFF
TRBV4-1,TRBJ2-7,-,few,TGCGCCAGCAGCCAAGGTCAGGGGCCCCGGGACGAGCAGTACTTC,CASSQGQGPRDEQYF
TRBV2,TRBJ2-1,TRBD1,-,TGTGCCACCGGACAGGGGTCGTACAATGAGCAGTTCTTC,CATGQGSYNEQFF
TRBV11-2,TRBJ2-1,TRBD2,many,TGTGCCAGCAGCCAGGGGACTAGCGGGTTAAATGAGCAGTTCTTC,CASSQGTSGLNEQFF
TRBV7-8,TRBJ1-5,-,many,TGTGCCAGCAGCCCGGAGGTTGGGGTTAGCAATCAGCCCCAGCATTTT,CASSPEVGVSNQPQHF
TRBV11-2,TRBJ2-7,-,many,TGTGCCAGCAGGGGGACAAGCTACGAGCAGTACTTC,CASRGTSYEQYF
TRBV5-1,TRBJ2-2,-,few,TGCGCCAGCAGCTTCCAGGGGCCAAACACCGGGGAGCTGTTTTTT,CASSFQGPNTGELFF
TRBV28,TRBJ2-1,TRBD2,many,TGTGCCAGCAGTCCCCTAGCGGGAGGGCCGTGGTATGAGCAGTTCTTC,CASSPLAGGPWYEQFF
TRBV29-1,TRBJ2-5,TRBD2,many,TGCAGCGTTGATTTTCGCCTAGCGGGAGGAGAGACCCAGTACTTC,CSVDFRLAGGETQYF
TRBV5-1,TRBJ2-7,-,few,TGCGCCAGCAGCTTGGTACCGTCGGCCCGGCGGTACTTC,CASSLVPSARRYF
TRBV12-3/TRBV12-4,TRBJ1-1,-,many,TGTGCCAGCAGTTTATGGTTTCAGGTGAACACTGAAGCTTTCTTT,CASSLWFQVNTEAFF
TRBV28,TRBJ2-7,TRBD1,many,TGTGCCAGCAGGTACGGGACAGGCTTCTCCTACGAGCAGTACTTC,CASRYGTGFSYEQYF
TRBV9,TRBJ1-3,-,-,TGTGCCAGCAGCGTAGGCGTTAGCTCTGGAAACACCATATATTTT,CASSVGVSSGNTIYF
TRBV3-1,TRBJ2-5,-,many,TGTGCCAGCAGCCAAGATCTACGGGGCCAAGAGACCCAGTACTTC,CASSQDLRGQETQYF
TRBV6-1,TRBJ1-6,-,many,TGTGCCAGCAGTTCCCACAGCAATTCACCCCTCCACTTT,CASSSHSNSPLHF
TRBV20-1,TRBJ1-4,-,-,TGCAGTGCGACGGGGCCCACTAATGAAAAACTGTTTTTT,CSATGPTNEKLFF
TRBV2,TRBJ2-2,-,many,TGTGCCAGCAGTGCAGGGCAGGGTGATCCCGGGGAGCTGTTTTTT,CASSAGQGDPGELFF
TRBV12-3/TRBV12-4,TRBJ1-2,TRBD1,many,TGTGCCAGCAGGGTGGGACAGGGGGAAAATTATGGCTACACCTTC,CASRVGQGENYGYTF
TRBV12-3/TRBV12-4,TRBJ2-1,TRBD2,many,TGTGCCAGCAGTCCTACTAGCGGGGGGGCCGATGAGCAGTTCTTC,CASSPTSGGADEQFF
TRBV27,TRBJ1-6,-,many,TGTGCCAGCAGTTCGTCTGTTTCCTATAATTCACCCCTCCACTTT,CASSSSVSYNSPLHF
TRBV11-2,TRBJ2-5,-,many,TGTGCCAGCAGCTTAGTCCCGGGGCGCGTAGAGACCCAGTACTTC,CASSLVPGRVETQYF
TRBV10-3,TRBJ1-2,-,many,TGTGCCACCCGGGCCCGGGTTGGCTATGGCTACACCTTC,CATRARVGYGYTF
TRBV6-1,TRBJ1-6,TRBD1,-,TGTGCCAGCAGTGAACGGGACAGGGCTTCACCCCTCCACTTT,CASSERDRASPLHF
TRBV24-1,TRBJ2-1,TRBD1,many,TGTGCCACCAGTGACATCGGACAGGGGGCGCGGAATGAGCAGTTCTTC,CATSDIGQGARNEQFF